Following are 29 T cell receptor beta chains from one sample sequenced in a study of vaccination effects on CD4 cells after COVID-19. Their specific antigens are unknown. TCRdb keeps only in-frame clones here, not all; method: immunoSEQ multiplex PCR. Among approximately 25,000 clones, approximately 76% were seen once, and the ten largest hold over 9.5%. Antigen-specific CD4+ T cells were first expanded with viral peptide pools by the ViraFEST assay and only then sequenced. CD4+ T cell isolation took place after about 11 days of culture. No vaccinee had earlier SARS-CoV-2 infection, and nucleocapsid antibodies were negative. Sequenced material: CD4+ T cells from PBMCs cultured with SARS-CoV-2 spike peptides, taken before COVID-19 vaccination. Receptors originate from a human donor who received a COVID-19 vaccine.

The chain carries TRBV9 and TRBJ2-7; D ambiguous. The germline gives CDR1 SGDLS, CDR2 YYNGEE. Trimming pared 0 bases from V and 0 bases from J, leaving 16 bases between. This CDR3 is 17 amino acids long. CDR3 nucleotide sequence: TGTGCCAGCAGCGTAGCGGTGGAGCCCAGGAGCTCCTACGAGCAGTACTTC. This sequence encodes CASSVAVEPRSSYEQYF.

The J gene is TRBJ2-5, the V gene TRBV6-5; TRBD1 agrees at 8 bases. The CDR3 extends over 15 amino acids. Losses at the gene ends were 7 bases for V and 4 bases for J; bases not matched to a gene: 11. CDR1 MNHEY and CDR2 SVGAGI come from the germline V gene. This CDR3 is CASIMDRAYRETQYF. The CDR3 coding sequence is TGTGCCAGCATCATGGACAGGGCGTATCGAGAGACCCAGTACTTC.

The chain couples TRBV11-2 to TRBJ1-6; no clear D gene. V was pared by 5 bases and J by 7 bases, with 9 bases between. This CDR3 comprises 13 residues. From germline, CDR1 is SGHAT and CDR2 FQNNGV. The CDR3 DNA reads TGTGCCAGCAGCGTGGACCAGAATTCACCCCTCCACTTT. It translates to CASSVDQNSPLHF.

The CDR3 DNA reads as TGTGCCAGCAGTTACACAGGGGCGTATGGCTACACCTTC. Encoded protein: CASSYTGAYGYTF. This chain joins TRBV12-3 or TRBV12-4 and TRBJ1-2; 7 nucleotides agree with TRBD1. The length of the CDR3 is 13 residues. The junction had 4 bases not matched to a gene; V was cut back by 4 bases and J by 5 bases.

This sequence joins TRBV19 and TRBJ2-1; 12 bases map to TRBD1. Trimming at V came to 5 bases and at J to 8 bases, leaving 7 bases not matched to a gene. Per the germline V gene, CDR1 is LNHDA and CDR2 is SQIVND (reference sequence). The CDR3 loop spans 15 amino acids. The CDR3 coding sequence is TGTGCCAGTAGTCGGATGGGACAGGGGGCGGATGAGCAGTTCTTC. This translates into CASSRMGQGADEQFF.

This clone was observed a few times. V gene TRBV3-1 (or the pseudogene TRBV3-2) combines with J gene TRBJ2-7; D remains unclear. Germline V gene data show CDR1 as LGHDT and CDR2 as YNNKEL (reference sequence). The V and J ends lost 0 bases and 0 bases respectively, with 6 bases between them. The CDR3 totals 14 residues. CDR3 loop: CASSQDSYSYEQYF. As DNA, the CDR3 is TGTGCCAGCAGCCAAGACTCCTACTCCTACGAGCAGTACTTC.

The rearrangement joins TRBV29-1 to TRBJ1-5, with unresolved D. Trimming left V 7 bases short and J 4 bases short, with 11 bases between. Germline V gene data show CDR1 as SQVTM and CDR2 as ANQGSEA. The CDR3 spans 12 residues. For the CDR3, the DNA is TGCAGCGCGGGTGGTAGGAATCAGCCCCAGCATTTT. Its protein product is CSAGGRNQPQHF. The full variable domain, in which reference TRBV29-1 and TRBJ1-5 provide the parts outside the CDR3, is SAVISQKPSRDICQRGTSLTIQCQVDSQVTMMFWYRQQPGQSLTLIATANQGSEATYESGFVIDKFPISRPNLTFSTLTVSNMSPEDSSIYLCSAGGRNQPQHFGDGTRLSIL.

The chain is built from TRBV10-3 and TRBJ2-5; 8 bases are a match to TRBD2. The germline V gene has CDR1 ENHRY and CDR2 SYGVKD. The ends lost 4 bases at V and 1 base at J; junction bases unmatched: 5. The CDR3 is made up of 15 amino acids. The CDR3 DNA is TGTGCCATCAGTGGAGCGGGAGAGGGCCAAGAGACCCAGTACTTC. It encodes CAISGAGEGQETQYF.

This chain links TRBV6-4 with TRBJ2-2; D is perhaps TRBD1 or TRBD2 (5 bases each). CDR1 is MRHNA and CDR2 is SNTAGT in the germline V gene. The ends were cut back, 4 bases at V and 3 bases at J, with 9 bases in the middle. The length of the CDR3 is 14 residues. The CDR3 spells CASSVVGDTGELFF. The CDR3 DNA reads TGTGCCAGCAGTGTAGTGGGGGACACCGGGGAGCTGTTTTTT.

This clone was seen more than once but under ten times. The V and J genes are TRBV4-2 and TRBJ1-2; D is possibly TRBD1 (6 bases). The CDR3 consists of 15 residues. Germline CDR1 LGHNA, CDR2 YNFKEQ. V lost 2 bases to trimming and J lost 7 bases, with 17 bases between them. The CDR3 nucleotides read TGTGCCAGCAGCCAACCCAGTGCCGGGGGCAGTGGCTACACCTTC. Amino acids: CASSQPSAGGSGYTF.

V gene TRBV27 combines with J gene TRBJ2-1; unclear D gene. The CDR3 runs to 15 residues. Germline loops: CDR1 MNHEY, CDR2 SMNVEV (reference sequence). The V gene lost 5 bases and the J gene lost 0 bases, with 11 bases spanning the gap. CDR3 sequence: CASSPVGLSYNEQFF. In nucleotides, the CDR3 is TGTGCCAGCAGTCCAGTGGGCCTCTCCTACAATGAGCAGTTCTTC.

CDR3 loop: CASSEEALLSYNEQFF. The DNA of the CDR3 is TGTGCCAGCAGTGAAGAGGCCCTCCTCTCCTACAATGAGCAGTTCTTC. V and J are TRBV2 and TRBJ2-1; D is uncertain. The CDR3 contains 16 residues. In germline, CDR1 is SNHLY, CDR2 FYNNEI. V was shortened by 1 base and J by 0 bases, with 10 bases between the two germline ends.

The rearrangement uses TRBV19 and TRBJ2-1, with TRBD2 identical over 7 bases. The J segment lost 4 bases and the V segment lost 3 bases, leaving 9 bases of the junction unmatched. This CDR3 spans 16 amino acids. The germline gives CDR1 LNHDA, CDR2 SQIVND (reference sequence). CDR3 bases: TGTGCCAGTAGTATTCCCAGCGGGATTCTATACAATGAGCAGTTCTTC. This gives the protein CASSIPSGILYNEQFF.

This sequence joins TRBV7-2 and TRBJ1-2; tentatively, D is TRBD1 (6 bases). The ends were cut back, 5 bases at V and 11 bases at J, with 15 bases in the middle. Germline CDR1 is SGHTA and CDR2 is FQGNSA. The CDR3 is made up of 12 amino acids. The CDR3 DNA follows: TGTGCCAGCAGCCCCCCTAGCCAGGGGTACACCTTC. Its protein product is CASSPPSQGYTF.

This clone has a handful of counts. The chain joins TRBV19 to TRBJ1-2; D is possibly TRBD1 (6 bases). The germline V gene encodes CDR1 LNHDA and CDR2 SQIVND (reference sequence). V dropped 7 bases and J dropped 3 bases, with 18 bases sitting between them. The CDR3 sequence is 15 residues long. The CDR3 nucleotides read TGTGCCAGTATCACCACATGGGGGGCTGACTATGGCTACACCTTC. Amino acids: CASITTWGADYGYTF. Using reference TRBV19 and TRBJ1-2 for the parts outside the CDR3, the full variable domain is DGGITQSPKYLFRKEGQNVTLSCEQNLNHDAMYWYRQDPGQGLRLIYYSQIVNDFQKGDIAEGYSVSREKKESFPLTVTSAQKNPTAFYLCASITTWGADYGYTFGSGTRLTVV.

V gene TRBV7-9 combines with J gene TRBJ2-1; 14 bases are a match to TRBD2. Germline V gene lookup returns CDR1 SEHNR and CDR2 FQNEAQ (reference sequence). V shed 6 bases and J 8 bases; nucleotides not matched to a gene: 12. CDR3 size: 17 residues. In nucleotides, the CDR3 is TGTGCCAGCAGTAGATCTGCGGGACTAGCGGGGGCCCATGAGCAGTTCTTC. It yields the protein CASSRSAGLAGAHEQFF.

The chain couples TRBV5-5 to TRBJ2-3; D is possibly TRBD2 (5 bases). Germline V lookup: CDR1 SGHKS, CDR2 YYEKEE (reference sequence). Trimming removed 6 bases from V and 2 bases from J, with 19 bases in between. The CDR3 runs to 16 residues. CDR3 loop: CASKEVVIRFTDTQYF. The CDR3 bases are TGTGCCAGCAAGGAGGTGGTTATCAGATTCACAGATACGCAGTATTTT.

V usage is TRBV11-2 and J usage is TRBJ2-5; TRBD1 aligns across 7 bases. After removal of 4 bases from V and 6 bases from J, the junction contained 11 bases not matched to a gene. The CDR3 is made up of 15 amino acids. Germline CDR1 SGHAT, CDR2 FQNNGV. The CDR3 here is CASSSLRQGLKTQYF. In DNA, the CDR3 is TGTGCCAGCAGCTCGTTGAGACAGGGCTTGAAGACCCAGTACTTC.

This chain connects TRBV5-1 to TRBJ2-5, with a tentative D call TRBD1 (6 bases). V lost 3 bases and J lost 5, with 20 bases in between. Germline loops: CDR1 SGHRS, CDR2 YFSETQ. The CDR3 runs 16 residues. The CDR3 DNA reads as TGCGCCAGCAGCTGGGTGGGACAATCTCGCGGTGAGACCCAGTACTTC. Translating gives CASSWVGQSRGETQYF.

This clone was observed a handful of times. J is TRBJ2-1 and V is TRBV18; 12 bases are a match to TRBD2. Germline CDR1 is KGHSH and CDR2 is LQKENI. Trimming at V came to 8 bases and at J to 7 bases, leaving 9 bases not matched to a gene. The CDR3 sequence is 15 residues long. CDR3: CASAQSSGRGNEQFF. Here the CDR3 DNA reads TGTGCCAGCGCACAGTCTAGCGGGAGGGGAAATGAGCAGTTCTTC. The full variable domain, its missing parts supplied by reference TRBV18 and TRBJ2-1, is NAGVMQNPRHLVRRRGQEARLRCSPMKGHSHVYWYRQLPEEGLKFMVYLQKENIIDESGMPKERFSAEFPKEGPSILRIQQVVRGDSAAYFCASAQSSGRGNEQFFGPGTRLTVL.

The sample holds one count of this clone. The V call is TRBV6-5, the J call TRBJ1-5, with 10 bases that match TRBD1. There are 13 residues in the CDR3. Germline V gene lookup returns CDR1 MNHEY and CDR2 SVGAGI. With 2 bases clipped from V and 8 bases from J, the junction kept 0 bases outside the gene matches. The CDR3 nucleotides read TGTGCCAGCAGTTACGGGACAGGGGAGCCCCAGCATTTT. Amino acid sequence: CASSYGTGEPQHF.

V usage is TRBV11-3 and J usage is TRBJ2-3; 7 bases agree with TRBD2. Germline V gene sequence: CDR1 SGHNT, CDR2 YENEEA. CDR3 size: 14 residues. The ends lost 2 bases at V and 5 bases at J; junction bases unmatched: 4. CDR3 in amino acids: CASSLTGGRDTQYF. The CDR3 coding sequence is TGTGCCAGCAGCTTAACGGGGGGAAGAGATACGCAGTATTTT.

This chain links TRBV2 with TRBJ1-4, with D uncertain. The germline V gene encodes CDR1 SNHLY and CDR2 FYNNEI. The ends were cut back, 9 bases at V and 5 bases at J, with 10 bases in the middle. This CDR3 comprises 12 residues. CDR3 coding DNA: TGTGCCAGTCTCGGACCCAATGAAAAACTGTTTTTT. This sequence encodes CASLGPNEKLFF.

The rearrangement links TRBV11-3 to TRBJ2-1; D call uncertain. The V end lost 5 bases, the J end lost 6 bases, and 11 bases lay between the germline ends. The CDR3 contains 13 residues. Germline values: CDR1 SGHNT, CDR2 YENEEA. This CDR3 reads CASSRRLGNEQFF. The CDR3 DNA is TGTGCCAGCAGCCGAAGGTTGGGCAATGAGCAGTTCTTC.

The chain employs TRBV6-4 and TRBJ2-1, with 8 bases identical to TRBD2. Germline trimming cut 5 bases from V and 5 bases from J; bases unmatched to any gene: 8. CDR3 length equals 15 residues. Germline V gene data show CDR1 as MRHNA and CDR2 as SNTAGT. The CDR3 loop reads CASSLREEGHNEQFF. The CDR3 region has the DNA TGTGCCAGCAGTCTGCGGGAGGAGGGGCACAATGAGCAGTTCTTC.

This CDR3 reads CSARDGSYNEQFF. The DNA for the CDR3 is TGCAGCGCCCGGGACGGATCTTACAATGAGCAGTTCTTC. This rearrangement joins TRBV29-1 to TRBJ2-1; D may be TRBD1 or TRBD2 (5 bases each). Germline CDR1 reads SQVTM; CDR2 reads ANQGSEA. The germline V and J ends were trimmed by 7 bases and 4 bases, with 14 bases remaining between them. The CDR3 loop spans 13 amino acids.

Here the CDR3 reads CASSLQGLAGNTIYF. The CDR3, as DNA: TGTGCCAGCAGCTTACAGGGTTTGGCTGGAAACACCATATATTTT. The chain links TRBV11-3 to TRBJ1-3, with a weak D call TRBD1 (5 bases). V was pared by 2 bases and J by 2 bases, with 10 bases between. The CDR3 totals 15 residues. CDR1 and CDR2 (germline): SGHNT, YENEEA.

CDR3 amino acids: CASLEAGQGALEINSPLHF. The DNA for the CDR3 is TGCGCCAGCCTAGAGGCGGGACAGGGGGCGTTGGAAATTAATTCACCCCTCCACTTT. This rearrangement joins TRBV10-2 to TRBJ1-6, with TRBD1 identical over 12 bases. The V segment lost 8 bases and the J segment 6 bases; nucleotides outside the gene matches: 17. Germline CDR1 is WSHSY and CDR2 is SAAADI. The CDR3 totals 19 residues.

This chain joins TRBV6-1 and TRBJ2-1; 9 bases are shared with TRBD2. This CDR3 spans 16 amino acids. Germline V gene sequence: CDR1 MNHNS, CDR2 SASEGT. The junction had 13 bases not matched to a gene; V was cut back by 4 bases and J by 9 bases. This CDR3 reads CASSVRPVAGVSEQFF. CDR3 bases: TGTGCCAGCAGTGTCAGGCCGGTAGCGGGAGTGTCTGAGCAGTTCTTC.